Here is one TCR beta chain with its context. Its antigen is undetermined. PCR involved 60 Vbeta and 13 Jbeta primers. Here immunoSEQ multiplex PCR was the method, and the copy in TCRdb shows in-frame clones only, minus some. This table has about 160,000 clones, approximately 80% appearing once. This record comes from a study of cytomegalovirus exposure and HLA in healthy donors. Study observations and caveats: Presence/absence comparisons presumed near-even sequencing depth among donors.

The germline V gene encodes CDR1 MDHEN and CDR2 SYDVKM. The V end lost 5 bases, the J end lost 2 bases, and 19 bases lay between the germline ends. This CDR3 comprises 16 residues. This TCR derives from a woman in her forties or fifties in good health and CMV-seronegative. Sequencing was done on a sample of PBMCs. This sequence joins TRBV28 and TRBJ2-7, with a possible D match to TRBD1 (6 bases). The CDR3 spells CASSPLPGTQAYEQYF. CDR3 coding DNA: TGTGCCAGCAGTCCCCTCCCCGGGACACAAGCCTACGAGCAGTACTTC.